This T cell receptor beta chain was sequenced for a study of vaccination and CD4 T cells after COVID-19. As for the study in general: Two mRNA vaccine doses were given, either BNT162b2 or mRNA-1273. Study-wide findings and caveats: The rise in median SARS-CoV-2-reactive clonotypes, from around 20 to 38, was not significant.

Oncomine TCR Beta short-read sequencing was applied to DNA from cultured CD4+ T cells. TCRdb recomputed calls from the PCR reads with MiXCR, one row per CDR3 protein. This table has about 8,200 distinct CDR3 sequences, about 43% appearing once. Treatment denoted: approximately 10-day PBMC culture with coronavirus spike peptide pools or control peptides (ViraFEST assay). Gathered ahead of the COVID-19 pandemic (2011-2018) were the CD4+ T cells of the unexposed donor. In regard to this clonotype: Its antigen is unidentified.

CDR3 length equals 13 residues. Germline lookup yields CDR1 LNHDA and CDR2 SQIVND (reference sequence). Deletions cut 5 bases from V and 4 bases from J, with 12 bases between. This receptor was identified in a human donor in good health. Sequences were obtained from CD4+ T cells from blood, cultured in vitro. The chain carries TRBV19 and TRBJ2-7, with D possibly TRBD2 on 5 matching bases. In DNA, the CDR3 is TGTGCCAGTAGTCTATTATCGGGATACGAGCAGTACTTC. It translates to CASSLLSGYEQYF.